This passage covers 17 T cell receptor beta chains from one sample sequenced in a study of beta chain features in type 1 diabetes. The whole isolated RNA underwent reverse transcription, so sequencing captured expressed TCRB transcripts. Method: immunoSEQ multiplex PCR; TCRdb's copy keeps in-frame clones and lacks some. The sample has about 270,000 clones, roughly an eighth seen once. These receptors are not linked to any known antigen. Points from the study as a whole: Among all four CD4+ subsets, Type 1 diabetes patients had TCRB CDR3s that were moderately but significantly shorter.

Input material: naive CD4+ T cells from blood. The receptors here all came from a man younger than 40 with type 1 diabetes.

V and J are TRBV4-1 and TRBJ1-1; 7 nucleotides line up with TRBD1. This CDR3 comprises 14 residues. V shed 1 base and J 6 bases; nucleotides not matched to a gene: 5. CDR1 MGHRA and CDR2 YSYEKL come from the germline V gene. CDR3 DNA sequence: TGCGCCAGCAGCCAAGTTGACAGGGCCCCTGAAGCTTTCTTT. This gives the protein CASSQVDRAPEAFF.

This clone occurred a few times. V and J are TRBV6-5 and TRBJ2-3, with a possible D match to TRBD2 (6 bases). Germline values: CDR1 MNHEY, CDR2 SVGAGI. V lost 4 bases to trimming and J lost 2 bases, with 13 bases between them. The CDR3 has 15 residues. This CDR3 is CASSLSGVATDTQYF. The CDR3 DNA follows: TGTGCCAGCAGTTTGTCGGGGGTGGCCACAGATACGCAGTATTTT.

The rearrangement uses TRBV4-3 and TRBJ2-3, with 7 bases identical to TRBD2. The CDR3 consists of 16 residues. Germline values: CDR1 LGHNA, CDR2 YSLEER. V was pared by 0 bases and J by 4 bases, with 7 bases of the junction left unmatched. CDR3 nucleotides: TGCGCCAGCAGCCAAGATCCGGCGGGAGTCGCAGATACGCAGTATTTT. As protein: CASSQDPAGVADTQYF.

Comments on this clone: A junction boundary mismatches the germline segment, possibly from a read error. The chain links TRBV28 to TRBJ2-3; D uncertain. Germline CDR1 is MDHEN and CDR2 is SYDVKM. The CDR3 runs to 13 residues. In nucleotides, the CDR3 is TGTGCCAGCAGTTTCCGCGCCCCGAGACATGTGGATTTT. Its translation is CASSFRAPRHVDF.

This clone was detected a few times. The chain employs TRBV2 and TRBJ2-7, with TRBD2 as a possible D gene (5 bases). Trimming took 9 bases from V and 2 from J, leaving 17 bases between them. This CDR3 has 14 residues. Germline V gives CDR1 SNHLY, CDR2 FYNNEI. CDR3 nucleotide sequence: TGTGCCAGTAAGACCCGCCAGGAGGCCTACGAGCAGTACTTC. Protein product: CASKTRQEAYEQYF.

The rearrangement joins TRBV5-4 to TRBJ2-5, with D hard to call. CDR1 and CDR2 (germline): SGHNT, YYREEE (reference sequence). This CDR3 has 14 residues. The V and J ends lost 2 bases and 0 bases respectively, with 8 bases between them. The DNA for the CDR3 is TGTGCCAGCAGCTTCTCAGGAAACCAAGAGACCCAGTACTTC. Translating gives CASSFSGNQETQYF.

In its sample, this clone was seen a few times. This rearrangement joins TRBV5-1 to TRBJ2-1; tentatively, D is TRBD2 (6 bases). V was cut by 4 bases and J by 5 bases, with 13 bases left in between. The CDR3 has 14 residues. Germline CDR1 is SGHRS and CDR2 is YFSETQ. The CDR3 region has the DNA TGCGCCAGCAGCGAGACAGTAGCGGACAATGAGCAGTTCTTC. This encodes CASSETVADNEQFF.

The CDR3 DNA is TGTGCCAGCTCCGAGGGACATTCTGGGGCCAACGTCCTGACTTTC. It translates to CASSEGHSGANVLTF. The chain is built from TRBV18 and TRBJ2-6; D might be TRBD1 (6 bases). Trimming stripped 6 bases from V and 1 base from J, with 10 bases between. Per the germline V gene, CDR1 is KGHSH and CDR2 is LQKENI. The CDR3 sequence is 15 residues long.

The chain is built from TRBV7-9 and TRBJ2-7; 9 bases fit TRBD2. Trimming took 3 bases from V and 0 from J; bases not matched to a gene: 12. CDR3 length: 18 residues. Per germline, CDR1 SEHNR and CDR2 FQNEAQ (reference sequence). CDR3 DNA: TGTGCCAGCAGCTTTAGTAATAGCGGGAGTGGAGGCTCCTACGAGCAGTACTTC. Amino acid sequence: CASSFSNSGSGGSYEQYF.

This clone was observed a few times. The J gene is TRBJ1-2, the V gene TRBV19, with D possibly matching TRBD1 (6 bases). This CDR3 has 14 amino acids. Trimming shortened V by 3 bases and J by 4 bases, and 12 bases separated the two germline ends. The germline gives CDR1 LNHDA, CDR2 SQIVND (reference sequence). Written as DNA, the CDR3 is TGTGCCAGTAGTATGTCCGGACAGATCTATGGCTACACCTTC. Its translation: CASSMSGQIYGYTF.

The chain combines TRBV7-9 with TRBJ1-1; 11 nucleotides line up with TRBD1. V was pared by 5 bases and J by 1 base, with 6 bases of the junction left unmatched. CDR1 and CDR2 (germline): SEHNR, FQNEAQ (reference sequence). CDR3 length equals 16 residues. CDR3 DNA sequence: TGTGCCAGCAGCCCAGGACAGGGGGCCAAGAACACTGAAGCTTTCTTT. Translation gives CASSPGQGAKNTEAFF.

In this sample, this clone turned up once. The chain carries TRBV7-8 and TRBJ2-7; TRBD2 matches at 10 bases. Per germline, CDR1 SGHVS and CDR2 FQNEAQ. Trimming took 5 bases from V and 7 from J; bases not matched to a gene: 11. The CDR3 consists of 15 residues. CDR3 sequence: CASSGRAGGPGEQYF. The CDR3 bases are TGTGCCAGCAGCGGACGAGCGGGAGGGCCGGGGGAGCAGTACTTC. Full variable domain (outside the CDR3, taken from reference TRBV7-8 and TRBJ2-7): GAGVSQSPRYKVAKRGQDVALRCDPISGHVSLFWYQQALGQGPEFLTYFQNEAQLDKSGLPSDRFFAERPEGSVSTLKIQRTQQEDSAVYLCASSGRAGGPGEQYFGPGTRLTVT.

The CDR3 sequence is CAWRPPLGTSGSSYNEQFF. CDR3 DNA sequence: TGTGCCTGGAGGCCTCCCCTCGGGACTAGCGGGAGTTCCTACAATGAGCAGTTCTTC. The gene calls are TRBV30 and TRBJ2-1; TRBD2 agrees at 14 bases. This CDR3 region has 19 residues. V trimming: 3 bases; J trimming: 1 base; junction bases outside the gene matches: 11. Germline V gives CDR1 GTSNPN, CDR2 SVGIG (reference sequence).

The chain carries TRBV7-2 and TRBJ2-3; a possible D gene is TRBD2 (6 bases). V dropped 5 bases and J dropped 1 base, with 13 bases sitting between them. CDR1 and CDR2 from the germline V gene are SGHTA and FQGNSA. This CDR3 contains 15 residues. The DNA for the CDR3 is TGTGCCAGCAGCCCCGTGGGGGGAGGCACAGATACGCAGTATTTT. It encodes CASSPVGGGTDTQYF.

This clone appeared a single time. The chain couples TRBV15 to TRBJ2-2; D is uncertain. Per germline, CDR1 LNHNV and CDR2 YYDKDF (reference sequence). The V gene lost 4 bases and the J gene lost 6 bases, with 9 bases spanning the gap. CDR3 length equals 13 residues. This CDR3 reads CATSTYPPGELFF. The CDR3 nucleotides are TGTGCCACCAGCACCTATCCTCCCGGGGAGCTGTTTTTT.

The genes are TRBV28 and TRBJ2-7; D might be TRBD2 (6 bases). Germline CDR1 is MDHEN and CDR2 is SYDVKM. V lost 7 bases, J lost 8 bases, and 21 bases lay in between. The CDR3 contains 14 residues. This CDR3 is CASILGVSGSQQYF. The DNA for the CDR3 is TGTGCCAGCATCCTCGGTGTAAGCGGGTCCCAGCAGTACTTC.

J is TRBJ2-7 and V is TRBV2; TRBD1 aligns across 8 bases. The CDR3 sequence is 15 residues long. Per the germline V gene, CDR1 is SNHLY and CDR2 is FYNNEI. Trimming at V came to 6 bases and at J to 0 bases, leaving 7 bases not matched to a gene. CDR3 DNA sequence: TGTGCCAGCAGCCGGACAGGGTTTAGCTCCTACGAGCAGTACTTC. Translating it yields CASSRTGFSSYEQYF.